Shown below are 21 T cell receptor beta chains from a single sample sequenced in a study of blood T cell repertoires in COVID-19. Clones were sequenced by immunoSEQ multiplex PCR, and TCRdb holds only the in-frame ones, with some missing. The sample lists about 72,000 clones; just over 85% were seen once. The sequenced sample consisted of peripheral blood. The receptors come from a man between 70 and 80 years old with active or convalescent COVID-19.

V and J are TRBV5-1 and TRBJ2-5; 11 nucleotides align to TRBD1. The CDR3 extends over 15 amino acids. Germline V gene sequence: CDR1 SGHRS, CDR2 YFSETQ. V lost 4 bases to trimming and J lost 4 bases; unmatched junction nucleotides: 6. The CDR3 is CASSPGQGAGETQYF. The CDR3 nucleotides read TGCGCCAGCAGCCCAGGACAGGGGGCTGGAGAGACCCAGTACTTC.

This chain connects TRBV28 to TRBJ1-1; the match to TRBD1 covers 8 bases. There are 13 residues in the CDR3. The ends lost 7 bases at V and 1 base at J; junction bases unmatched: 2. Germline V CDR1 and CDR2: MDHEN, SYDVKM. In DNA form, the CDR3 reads TGTGCCAGCACAGGGGGCTCGAACACTGAAGCTTTCTTT. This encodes CASTGGSNTEAFF.

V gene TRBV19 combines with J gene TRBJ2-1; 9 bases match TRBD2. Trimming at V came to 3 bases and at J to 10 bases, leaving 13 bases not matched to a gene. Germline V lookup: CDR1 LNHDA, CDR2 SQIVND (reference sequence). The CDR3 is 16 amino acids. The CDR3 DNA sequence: TGTGCCAGTAGTATTGGTTCTCCGGTCGGACTAGCGGAGCAGTTCTTC. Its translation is CASSIGSPVGLAEQFF. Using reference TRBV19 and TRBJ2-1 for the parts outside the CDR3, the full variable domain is DGGITQSPKYLFRKEGQNVTLSCEQNLNHDAMYWYRQDPGQGLRLIYYSQIVNDFQKGDIAEGYSVSREKKESFPLTVTSAQKNPTAFYLCASSIGSPVGLAEQFFGPGTRLTVL.

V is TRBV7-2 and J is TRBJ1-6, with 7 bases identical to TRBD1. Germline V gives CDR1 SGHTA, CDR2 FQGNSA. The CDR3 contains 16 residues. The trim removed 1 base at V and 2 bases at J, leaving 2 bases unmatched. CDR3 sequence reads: CASSLEGGAYNSPLHF. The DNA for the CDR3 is TGTGCCAGCAGCTTAGAAGGGGGCGCCTATAATTCACCCCTCCACTTT.

The CDR3 sequence: CASSFKVDPSGTQYF. In DNA, the CDR3 is TGTGCCAGCAGCTTTAAAGTTGACCCGTCGGGGACCCAGTACTTC. The gene calls are TRBV5-4 and TRBJ2-5, with D unresolved. V was trimmed by 2 bases and J by 7 bases, leaving 18 bases between them. The CDR3 spans 15 residues. The germline V gene encodes CDR1 SGHNT and CDR2 YYREEE (reference sequence).

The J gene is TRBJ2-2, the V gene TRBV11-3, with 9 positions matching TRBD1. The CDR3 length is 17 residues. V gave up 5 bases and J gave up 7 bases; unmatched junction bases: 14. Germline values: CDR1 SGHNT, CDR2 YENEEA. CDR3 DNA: TGTGCCAGCAGCCCGAAGACCGGGACAGGGTCCTACGGGGAGCTGTTTTTT. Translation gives CASSPKTGTGSYGELFF.

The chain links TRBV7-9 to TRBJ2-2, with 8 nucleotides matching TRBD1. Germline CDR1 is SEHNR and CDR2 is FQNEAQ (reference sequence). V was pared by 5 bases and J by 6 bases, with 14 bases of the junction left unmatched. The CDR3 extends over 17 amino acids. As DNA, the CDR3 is TGTGCCAGCAGCACGAATGGGGGGACAGGACCCCCCGGGGAGCTGTTTTTT. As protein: CASSTNGGTGPPGELFF.

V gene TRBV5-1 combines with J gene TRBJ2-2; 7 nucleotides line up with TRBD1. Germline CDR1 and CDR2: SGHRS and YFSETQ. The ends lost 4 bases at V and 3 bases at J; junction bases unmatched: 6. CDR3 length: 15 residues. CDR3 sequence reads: CASSQTGSDTGELFF. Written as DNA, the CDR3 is TGCGCCAGCAGCCAGACAGGGAGCGACACCGGGGAGCTGTTTTTT.

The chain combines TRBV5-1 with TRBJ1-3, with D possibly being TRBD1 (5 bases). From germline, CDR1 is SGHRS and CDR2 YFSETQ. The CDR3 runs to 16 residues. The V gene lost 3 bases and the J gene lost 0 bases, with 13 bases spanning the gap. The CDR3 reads CASSSRGPSSGNTIYF. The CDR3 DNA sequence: TGCGCCAGCAGCTCAAGGGGCCCATCCTCTGGAAACACCATATATTTT.

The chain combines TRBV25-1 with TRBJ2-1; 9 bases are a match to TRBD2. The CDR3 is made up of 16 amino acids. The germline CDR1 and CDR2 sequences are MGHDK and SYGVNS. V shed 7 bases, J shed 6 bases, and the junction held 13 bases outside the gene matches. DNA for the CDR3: TGTGCCAGCACCCTTGGGGGTAGCGGGAGTGGCAATGAGCAGTTCTTC. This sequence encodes CASTLGGSGSGNEQFF. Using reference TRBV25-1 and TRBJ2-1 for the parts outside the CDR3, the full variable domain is EADIYQTPRYLVIGTGKKITLECSQTMGHDKMYWYQQDPGMELHLIHYSYGVNSTEKGDLSSESTVSRIRTEHFPLTLESARPSHTSQYLCASTLGGSGSGNEQFFGPGTRLTVL.

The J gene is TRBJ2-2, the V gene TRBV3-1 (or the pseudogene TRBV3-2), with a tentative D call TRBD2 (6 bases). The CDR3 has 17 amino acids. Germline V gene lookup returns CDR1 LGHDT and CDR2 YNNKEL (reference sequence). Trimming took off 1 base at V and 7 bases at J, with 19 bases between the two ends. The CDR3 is CASSQGPQREKNGELFF. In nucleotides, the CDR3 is TGTGCCAGCAGCCAAGGGCCCCAACGGGAGAAAAACGGGGAGCTGTTTTTT.

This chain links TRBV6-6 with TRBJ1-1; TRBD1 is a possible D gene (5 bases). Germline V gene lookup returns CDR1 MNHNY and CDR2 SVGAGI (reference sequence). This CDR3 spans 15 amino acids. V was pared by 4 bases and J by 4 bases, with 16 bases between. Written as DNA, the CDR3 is TGTGCCAGCAGTTTCCCCGGGGGGTTCTCCACTGAAGCTTTCTTT. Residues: CASSFPGGFSTEAFF.

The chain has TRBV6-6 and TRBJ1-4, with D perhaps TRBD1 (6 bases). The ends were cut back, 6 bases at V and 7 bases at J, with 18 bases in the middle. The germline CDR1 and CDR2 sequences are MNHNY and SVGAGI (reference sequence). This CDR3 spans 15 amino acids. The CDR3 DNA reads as TGTGCCAGCAGAAATAACCAGGGGCCGGGTGAAAAACTGTTTTTT. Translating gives CASRNNQGPGEKLFF.

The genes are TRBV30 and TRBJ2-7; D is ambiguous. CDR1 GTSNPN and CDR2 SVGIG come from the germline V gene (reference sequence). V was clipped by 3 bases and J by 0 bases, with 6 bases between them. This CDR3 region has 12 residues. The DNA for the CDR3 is TGTGCCTGGAGACTTAACTCCTACGAGCAGTACTTC. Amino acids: CAWRLNSYEQYF.

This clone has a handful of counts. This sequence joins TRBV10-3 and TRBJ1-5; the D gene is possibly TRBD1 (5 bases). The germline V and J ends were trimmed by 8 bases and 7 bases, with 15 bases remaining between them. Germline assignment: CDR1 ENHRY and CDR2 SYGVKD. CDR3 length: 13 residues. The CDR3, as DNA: TGTGCCATCCAGGGTGAACCCGGACAGCCCCAGCATTTT. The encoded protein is CAIQGEPGQPQHF.

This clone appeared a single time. This CDR3 reads CASSLEALSSYNEQFF. CDR3 bases: TGTGCCAGCAGTTTAGAAGCCCTGAGCTCCTACAATGAGCAGTTCTTC. The J gene is TRBJ2-1, the V gene TRBV28; the D is unclear. CDR3 length: 16 residues. V was cut by 2 bases and J by 0 bases, with 11 bases left in between. CDR1 is MDHEN and CDR2 is SYDVKM in the germline V gene. The whole variable domain, remainder taken from reference TRBV28 and TRBJ2-1, is DVKVTQSSRYLVKRTGEKVFLECVQDMDHENMFWYRQDPGLGLRLIYFSYDVKMKEKGDIPEGYSVSREKKERFSLILESASTNQTSMYLCASSLEALSSYNEQFFGPGTRLTVL.

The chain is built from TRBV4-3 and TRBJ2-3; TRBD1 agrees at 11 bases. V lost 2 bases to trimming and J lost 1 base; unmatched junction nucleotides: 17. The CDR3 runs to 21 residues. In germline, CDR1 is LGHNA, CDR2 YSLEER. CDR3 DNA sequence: TGCGCCAGCAGCCAATCCCCGGCGGACAGGGGGCGTCTAATAGGCACAGATACGCAGTATTTT. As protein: CASSQSPADRGRLIGTDTQYF.

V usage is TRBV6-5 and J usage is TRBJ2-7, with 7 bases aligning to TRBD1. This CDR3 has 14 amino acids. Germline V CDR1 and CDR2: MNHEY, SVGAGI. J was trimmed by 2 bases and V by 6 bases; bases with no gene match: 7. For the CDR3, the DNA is TGTGCCAGCAGGAGGGGGCAGTTCGCCTACGAGCAGTACTTC. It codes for CASRRGQFAYEQYF.

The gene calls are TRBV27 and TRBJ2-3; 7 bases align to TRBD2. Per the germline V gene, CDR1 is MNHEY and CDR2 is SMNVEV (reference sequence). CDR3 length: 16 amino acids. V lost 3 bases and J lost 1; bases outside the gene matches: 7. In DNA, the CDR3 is TGTGCCAGCAGTTTCTCTCGGACTAGGGGCACAGATACGCAGTATTTT. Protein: CASSFSRTRGTDTQYF.

CDR3 region: CSAPSGYEQYF. The CDR3 coding sequence is TGCAGTGCTCCTAGCGGCTACGAGCAGTACTTC. The chain links TRBV20-1 to TRBJ2-7; TRBD2 matches at 7 bases. From germline, CDR1 is DFQATT and CDR2 SNEGSKA (reference sequence). With 5 bases clipped from V and 3 bases from J, the junction kept 1 base outside the gene matches. The CDR3 runs 11 residues.

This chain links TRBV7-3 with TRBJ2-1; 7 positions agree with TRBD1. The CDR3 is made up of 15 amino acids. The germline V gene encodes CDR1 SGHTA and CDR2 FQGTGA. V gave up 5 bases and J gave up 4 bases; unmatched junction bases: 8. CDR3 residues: CASSKGAASYNEQFF. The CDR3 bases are TGTGCCAGCAGCAAGGGGGCGGCTTCTTACAATGAGCAGTTCTTC. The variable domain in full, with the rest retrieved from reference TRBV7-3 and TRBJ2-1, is GAGVSQTPSNKVTEKGKYVELRCDPISGHTALYWYRQSLGQGPEFLIYFQGTGAADDSGLPNDRFFAVRPEGSVSTLKIQRTERGDSAVYLCASSKGAASYNEQFFGPGTRLTVL.